Below are 20 T cell receptor beta chains sequenced from a single sample in a study of blood T cell repertoires in COVID-19. Some clones are missing from TCRdb's copy, which holds only in-frame ones; the method was immunoSEQ multiplex PCR. The sample shows tens of thousands of clones, approximately 78% of them seen only once. The sample comprised peripheral blood. The receptors were sampled from a human donor in a cohort sampled during active COVID-19.

The chain combines TRBV27 with TRBJ2-1, with a weak D call TRBD2 (6 bases). Trimming took 5 bases from V and 8 from J, leaving 16 bases between them. The CDR3 totals 14 residues. Germline assignment: CDR1 MNHEY and CDR2 SMNVEV (reference sequence). The CDR3 reads CASSIYGTSDEQFF. In nucleotides, the CDR3 is TGTGCCAGCAGTATCTACGGGACTTCTGATGAGCAGTTCTTC.

The chain carries TRBV19 and TRBJ2-7, with 8 bases identical to TRBD1. Trimming cost V 0 bases and J 5 bases; bases outside gene matches: 6. The CDR3 has 15 amino acids. The germline V gene encodes CDR1 LNHDA and CDR2 SQIVND (reference sequence). CDR3 DNA: TGTGCCAGTAGTATAGACCCCATGGACAGGGACGAGCAGTACTTC. Its protein is CASSIDPMDRDEQYF.

This clone was observed a single time. The V gene is TRBV18, the J gene TRBJ2-3, with 7 nucleotides matching TRBD1. The trim removed 0 bases at V and 2 bases at J, leaving 5 bases unmatched. The germline gives CDR1 KGHSH, CDR2 LQKENI. The CDR3 contains 16 residues. In DNA form, the CDR3 reads TGTGCCAGCTCACCACCACGCAGGGGGTTCACAGATACGCAGTATTTT. It is translated as CASSPPRRGFTDTQYF.

The genes are TRBV21-1 and TRBJ2-7; no DNA check was done on the table's D call, TRBD2. TRBV21-1 is annotated as a pseudogene. The CDR3 has 19 residues. Here the CDR3 DNA reads TGTGCCAGCAGCAAAACCCGCCGGAGATGCGGGGAGTACCGCTACGAGCAGTACTTC. Translating it yields CASSKTRRRCGEYRYEQYF.

The chain carries TRBV10-3 and TRBJ1-2; 8 positions agree with TRBD1. Germline V lookup: CDR1 ENHRY, CDR2 SYGVKD. The trim removed 6 bases at V and 5 bases at J, leaving 11 bases unmatched. This CDR3 has 15 amino acids. For the CDR3, the DNA is TGTGCCATCAGGGCGGAAACAGGGGGAGATTATGGCTACACCTTC. Its translation is CAIRAETGGDYGYTF.

The rearrangement links TRBV5-5 to TRBJ2-7; 12 bases fit TRBD2. The germline CDR1 and CDR2 sequences are SGHKS and YYEKEE (reference sequence). Trimming removed 3 bases from V and 6 bases from J; junction bases left unmatched: 4. This CDR3 region has 14 residues. CDR3: CASSSGLAGLEQYF. In nucleotides, the CDR3 is TGTGCCAGCAGCTCTGGACTAGCGGGACTCGAGCAGTACTTC.

J is TRBJ2-3 and V is TRBV11-2; TRBD2 matches 10 bases. With V trimmed by 0 bases and J by 0 bases, 6 bases remained unmatched. The CDR3 loop spans 18 amino acids. The germline CDR1 and CDR2 sequences are SGHAT and FQNNGV. The CDR3 loop reads CASSLESGRAISTDTQYF. Here the CDR3 DNA reads TGTGCCAGCAGCTTAGAGAGCGGGAGGGCAATAAGCACAGATACGCAGTATTTT.

The genes are TRBV29-1 and TRBJ2-7; no firm D call. The length of the CDR3 is 11 residues. Per germline, CDR1 SQVTM and CDR2 ANQGSEA. V dropped 4 bases and J dropped 4 bases, with 8 bases sitting between them. Here the CDR3 reads CSVAHDYEQYF. The CDR3 DNA follows: TGCAGCGTTGCACACGATTACGAGCAGTACTTC.

The rearrangement uses TRBV7-2 and TRBJ2-3, with 12 bases identical to TRBD2. CDR1 is SGHTA, CDR2 FQGNSA, per germline. After removal of 5 bases from V and 2 bases from J, the junction contained 2 bases not matched to a gene. There are 15 residues in the CDR3. CDR3 sequence: CASSRTSGNTDTQYF. The CDR3 nucleotides are TGTGCCAGCAGCCGGACTAGCGGGAACACAGATACGCAGTATTTT.

This chain links TRBV24-1 with TRBJ1-5; TRBD1 is a possible D gene (5 bases). Germline CDR1 is KGHDR and CDR2 is SFDVKD. Trimming stripped 3 bases from V and 7 bases from J, with 9 bases between. The CDR3 spans 13 residues. CDR3 residues: CATSDGAFQPQHF. The DNA for the CDR3 is TGTGCCACCAGTGATGGGGCTTTCCAGCCCCAGCATTTT.

The chain uses TRBV2 and TRBJ2-2; D gene uncertain. CDR1 and CDR2 (germline): SNHLY, FYNNEI. This CDR3 contains 15 residues. Between the trimmed V and J ends, which lost 5 bases and 6 bases, there was a span of 16 bases. The CDR3 nucleotides read TGTGCCAGCAGTCTTTCGATAGCTCTTCCCGGGGAGCTGTTTTTT. It translates to CASSLSIALPGELFF.

The sample holds one count of this clone. V and J are TRBV18 and TRBJ2-7; D is possibly TRBD1 (6 bases). The CDR3 contains 15 residues. Trimming pared 4 bases from V and 0 bases from J, leaving 13 bases between. CDR1 KGHSH and CDR2 LQKENI come from the germline V gene. CDR3 region: CASSQGQESSYEQYF. CDR3 nucleotides: TGTGCCAGCTCACAGGGACAAGAGAGCTCCTACGAGCAGTACTTC.

This chain joins TRBV25-1 and TRBJ2-7, with 7 bases lining up with TRBD1. This CDR3 is 15 amino acids long. Trimming took 3 bases from V and 5 from J; bases not matched to a gene: 10. The germline V gene encodes CDR1 MGHDK and CDR2 SYGVNS. The CDR3 DNA follows: TGTGCCAGCAGTGACCTCACCTCGGACAGGCACGAGCAGTACTTC. Residues: CASSDLTSDRHEQYF.

The chain carries TRBV16 and TRBJ2-5; 8 bases agree with TRBD2. The CDR3 is 13 residues long. Germline CDR1 and CDR2: KGHSY and FQNENV. Trimming at V came to 7 bases and at J to 4 bases, leaving 5 bases not matched to a gene. The DNA of the CDR3 is TGTGCCAGCACTCCCCGGGAGGGAGAGACCCAGTACTTC. Translating it yields CASTPREGETQYF.

For the CDR3, the DNA is TGTGCCACCAGTGACCCCGGGACAGAGAAAGAGACCCAGTACTTC. Protein sequence: CATSDPGTEKETQYF. V and J are TRBV24-1 and TRBJ2-5, with 7 bases that match TRBD1. This CDR3 region has 15 residues. Trimming at V came to 4 bases and at J to 3 bases, leaving 7 bases not matched to a gene. The germline V gene encodes CDR1 KGHDR and CDR2 SFDVKD.

The chain joins TRBV9 to TRBJ2-7, with 7 nucleotides matching TRBD2. J gave up 5 bases and V 10 bases, and 24 bases lay outside the gene matches. The CDR3 consists of 17 residues. Looked up from germline, CDR1 is SGDLS and CDR2 is YYNGEE. The CDR3 spells CARGSYSGLAETNEQYF. In nucleotides, the CDR3 is TGTGCCCGTGGATCCTACTCGGGGCTAGCGGAGACCAACGAGCAGTACTTC.

As concerns this clone: The junction departs from the called germline gene at one end, perhaps through a read error. This sequence joins TRBV7-7 and TRBJ2-3, with D possibly matching TRBD2 (6 bases). There are 14 residues in the CDR3. Germline V gene data show CDR1 as SSHAT and CDR2 as FNYEAQ (reference sequence). CDR3 in amino acids: CASSNSGNLDTQYF. The CDR3 nucleotides read TGTGCTAGCAGCAATAGCGGAAACCTAGATACGCAGTATTTT.

This chain joins TRBV19 and TRBJ2-7; TRBD2 aligns across 8 bases. The germline CDR1 and CDR2 sequences are LNHDA and SQIVND (reference sequence). The CDR3 loop spans 14 amino acids. Unmatched junction bases numbered 6, after V lost 6 bases and J lost 2 bases. CDR3 protein: CASSRGGGTYEQYF. CDR3 bases: TGTGCCAGTAGCCGGGGGGGAGGGACCTACGAGCAGTACTTC.

The chain employs TRBV10-1 and TRBJ1-3, with D perhaps matching TRBD1 (6 bases). CDR1 is WNHNN and CDR2 is SYGVQD in the germline V gene (reference sequence). CDR3 length: 14 amino acids. Trimming took off 6 bases at V and 0 bases at J, with 9 bases between the two ends. The CDR3 loop reads CASSGQFSGNTIYF. CDR3 DNA: TGCGCCAGCAGCGGACAGTTCTCTGGAAACACCATATATTTT.

This clone appeared a few times. J is TRBJ2-5 and V is TRBV5-6, with D perhaps matching TRBD1 (6 bases). The CDR3 sequence is 15 residues long. The V end was cut by 4 bases, the J end by 2 bases, with 15 bases between. CDR1 is SGHDT and CDR2 is YYEEEE in the germline V gene. CDR3 DNA sequence: TGTGCCAGCAGCGACACAGGGATTCGTCAAGAGACCCAGTACTTC. This encodes CASSDTGIRQETQYF.